A selection of T cell receptor beta chains follows, all from one sample in a study. TCRdb re-called the RT-PCR reads with MiXCR, one entry per CDR3 protein. Seen here are about 680,000 distinct CDR3 sequences, 13% to 15% observed once, and the top ten hold 3% to 4.5%. The sample comprised memory CD4+ T cells from blood. The receptors derive from a female donor in good health, serving as a healthy control. Each CDR3 is given with its conserved first and last residue. D genes are given only for firm matches. Not all rows give a size; the values are once, few, many and, for expanded clones, a class.

clone_size	j_call	v_call	d_call	cdr3_aa	cdr3_nt
many	TRBJ2-7	TRBV6-1	-	CASSENLASYEQYF	TGTGCCAGCAGTGAAAATTTAGCCTCCTACGAGCAGTACTTC
-	TRBJ1-3	TRBV5-1	TRBD1	CASSLDYGTGRINTIYF	TGCGCCAGCAGCTTGGATTATGGGACAGGGAGAATTAACACCATATATTTT
few	TRBJ2-7	TRBV5-1	-	CASSLQEGPYEQYF	TGCGCCAGCAGCCTACAGGAGGGGCCCTACGAGCAGTACTTC
-	TRBJ1-1	TRBV14	-	CASSQQRAKNTEAFF	TGTGCCAGCAGCCAACAGCGAGCTAAGAACACTGAAGCTTTCTTT
-	TRBJ2-2	TRBV24-1	-	CATSDSGLLTGELFF	TGTGCCACCAGTGATTCCGGGTTACTCACCGGGGAGCTGTTTTTT
-	TRBJ1-3	TRBV5-1	TRBD1	CASSWDSTSGNTIYF	TGCGCCAGCAGCTGGGACAGTACCTCTGGAAACACCATATATTTT
many	TRBJ1-2	TRBV20-1	-	CSAQTQQGYGYTF	TGCAGTGCCCAGACCCAACAGGGCTATGGCTACACCTTC
-	TRBJ1-1	TRBV5-6	-	CASSSGPPRTEAFF	TGTGCCAGCAGCTCGGGACCACCGCGGACTGAAGCTTTCTTT
-	TRBJ2-1	TRBV20-1	-	CSAPQRGAYNEQFF	TGCAGTGCTCCCCAAAGGGGAGCCTACAATGAGCAGTTCTTC
few	TRBJ2-2	TRBV5-5	-	CASSLGGSYTGELFF	TGTGCCAGCAGCTTAGGGGGGTCGTACACCGGGGAGCTGTTTTTT
many	TRBJ2-1	TRBV6-5	TRBD2	CASLTSGGGEQFF	TGTGCCAGCTTAACTAGCGGGGGGGGCGAGCAGTTCTTC
-	TRBJ1-2	TRBV6-5	TRBD1	CASSYTPGTGGNYGYTF	TGTGCCAGCAGTTACACACCCGGGACAGGGGGTAACTATGGCTACACCTTC
-	TRBJ2-5	TRBV30	-	CAWSELTQETQYF	TGTGCCTGGAGTGAGCTCACTCAAGAGACCCAGTACTTC
-	TRBJ2-7	TRBV3-1	-	CASSQLDIQQYF	TGTGCCAGCAGCCAGCTGGACATCCAGCAGTACTTC
-	TRBJ2-1	TRBV7-3	TRBD2	CASSLAAGAYNEQFF	TGTGCCAGCAGCTTAGCGGCGGGAGCCTACAATGAGCAGTTCTTC
many	TRBJ2-1	TRBV12-3/TRBV12-4	TRBD2	CASAASGEGLHEQFF	TGTGCCTCCGCGGCGAGTGGGGAGGGCCTTCATGAGCAGTTCTTC
-	TRBJ1-1	TRBV5-4	-	CASSLAMGSGLATEAFF	TGTGCCAGCAGCTTGGCCATGGGGAGCGGGCTGGCCACTGAAGCTTTCTTT
-	TRBJ1-5	TRBV18	TRBD1	CASSPGQVSNQPQHF	TGTGCCAGCTCACCGGGACAGGTTAGCAATCAGCCCCAGCATTTT
-	TRBJ2-7	TRBV15	-	CASRDLGPSEQYF	TGTGCCAGCAGAGATCTCGGGCCCAGCGAGCAGTACTTC
many	TRBJ2-3	TRBV5-1	-	CASAWQAGSTDTQYF	TGCGCCAGCGCGTGGCAGGCGGGATCCACAGATACGCAGTATTTT
few	TRBJ1-1	TRBV20-1	-	CSARDVSDYTEAFF	TGCAGTGCTAGAGATGTCTCCGATTACACTGAAGCTTTCTTT
-	TRBJ2-5	TRBV20-1	TRBD2	CSAPPSGSQETQYF	TGCAGTGCCCCACCTAGCGGGTCGCAAGAGACCCAGTACTTC
-	TRBJ2-2	TRBV28	-	CATQGQNTGELFF	TGTGCCACTCAGGGACAGAACACCGGGGAGCTGTTTTTT
-	TRBJ2-1	TRBV7-8	TRBD2	CASSPSGAGSNYNEQFF	TGTGCCAGCAGCCCCTCGGGAGCGGGATCGAACTACAATGAGCAGTTCTTC
many	TRBJ2-5	TRBV7-2	-	CASSSGVGYQETQYF	TGTGCCAGCAGCTCGGGTGTGGGGTACCAAGAGACCCAGTACTTC
-	TRBJ2-1	TRBV6-2/TRBV6-3	TRBD2	CASRLLAGRNNEQFF	TGTGCCAGCAGATTACTAGCGGGGCGAAACAATGAGCAGTTCTTC
-	TRBJ2-6	TRBV11-2	-	CASSSTESGANVLTF	TGTGCCAGCAGCTCCACCGAGTCTGGGGCCAACGTCCTGACTTTC